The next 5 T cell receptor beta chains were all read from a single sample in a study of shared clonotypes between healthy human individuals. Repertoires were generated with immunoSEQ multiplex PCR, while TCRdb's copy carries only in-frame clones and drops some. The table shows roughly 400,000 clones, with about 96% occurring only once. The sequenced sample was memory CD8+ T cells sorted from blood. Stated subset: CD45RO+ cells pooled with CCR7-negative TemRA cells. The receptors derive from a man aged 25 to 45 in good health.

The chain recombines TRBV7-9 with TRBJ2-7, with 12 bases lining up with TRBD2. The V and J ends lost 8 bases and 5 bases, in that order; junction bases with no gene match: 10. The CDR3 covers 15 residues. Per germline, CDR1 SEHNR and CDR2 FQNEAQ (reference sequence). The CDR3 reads CASYGTSGPVHEQYF. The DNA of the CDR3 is TGTGCCAGCTACGGGACTAGCGGGCCCGTCCACGAGCAGTACTTC.

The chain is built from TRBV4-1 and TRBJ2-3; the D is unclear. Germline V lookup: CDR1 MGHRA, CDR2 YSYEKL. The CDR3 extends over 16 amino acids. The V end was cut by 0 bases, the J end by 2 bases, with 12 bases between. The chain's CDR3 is CASSQDQPAHTDTQYF. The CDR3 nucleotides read TGCGCCAGCAGCCAAGATCAGCCAGCGCACACAGATACGCAGTATTTT.

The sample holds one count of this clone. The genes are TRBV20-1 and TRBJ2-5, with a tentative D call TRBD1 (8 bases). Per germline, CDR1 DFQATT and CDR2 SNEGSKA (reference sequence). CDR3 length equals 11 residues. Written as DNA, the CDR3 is TGCAGCGGACAGGGAGGGGAGACCCAGTACTTC. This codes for CSGQGGETQYF.

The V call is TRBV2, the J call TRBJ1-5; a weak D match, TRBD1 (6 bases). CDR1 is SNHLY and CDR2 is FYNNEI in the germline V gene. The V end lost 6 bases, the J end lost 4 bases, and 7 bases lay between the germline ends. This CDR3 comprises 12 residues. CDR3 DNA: TGTGCCAGCAGAGGGACAAATCAGCCCCAGCATTTT. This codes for CASRGTNQPQHF. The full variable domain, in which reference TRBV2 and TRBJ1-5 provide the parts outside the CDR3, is EPEVTQTPSHQVTQMGQEVILRCVPISNHLYFYWYRQILGQKVEFLVSFYNNEISEKSEIFDDQFSVERPDGSNFTLKIRSTKLEDSAMYFCASRGTNQPQHFGDGTRLSIL.

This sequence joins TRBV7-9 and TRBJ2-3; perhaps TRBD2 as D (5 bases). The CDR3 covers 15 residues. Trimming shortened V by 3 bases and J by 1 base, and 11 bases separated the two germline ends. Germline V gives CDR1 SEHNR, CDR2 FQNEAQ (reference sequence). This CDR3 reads CASSFPGSRTDTQYF. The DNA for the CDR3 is TGTGCCAGCAGCTTCCCGGGGTCCCGCACAGATACGCAGTATTTT.